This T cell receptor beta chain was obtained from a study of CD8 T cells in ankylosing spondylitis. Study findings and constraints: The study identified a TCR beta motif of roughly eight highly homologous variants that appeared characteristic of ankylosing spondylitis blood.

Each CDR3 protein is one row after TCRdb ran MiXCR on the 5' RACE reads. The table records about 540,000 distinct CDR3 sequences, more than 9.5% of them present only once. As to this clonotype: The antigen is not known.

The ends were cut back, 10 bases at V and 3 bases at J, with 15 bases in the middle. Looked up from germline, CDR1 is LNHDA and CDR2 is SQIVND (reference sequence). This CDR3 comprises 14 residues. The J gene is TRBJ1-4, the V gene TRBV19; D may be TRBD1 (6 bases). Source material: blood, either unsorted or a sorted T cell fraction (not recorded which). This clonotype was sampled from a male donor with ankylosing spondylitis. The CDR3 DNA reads TGTGCCACCATCTCGGGGGCAGCTAATGAAAAACTGTTTTTT. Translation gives CATISGAANEKLFF.